This entry features one TCR beta chain sequence. Its antigen has not been determined. No per-base quality is available; no much larger clone lies one base away. This sample is part of a study of CD8 T cells in Susac syndrome (dated by TCRdb to the late 2010s). A note on the overall study: The study used repertoire sequencing to test whether antigen drove CD8+ T cell activation and differentiation in Susac syndrome. The clonality of the CD8+ T cell repertoire was compared across some eleven healthy donors, about 14 Susac syndrome patients and fewer than 16 multiple sclerosis patients.

High-throughput TCR beta sequencing profiled peripheral blood CD8+ and CD4+ T cells from healthy donors, Susac syndrome patients and multiple sclerosis patients. The multiple sclerosis controls were treatment-naive patients whose relapsing-remitting disease, either stable or active, fulfilled the revised McDonald criteria. Bulk CD8+ and CD4+ T cells were purified by magnetic negative isolation, while CD8+ TEMRA cells were enriched using FACS. Blood was collected in EDTA tubes and processed within 24 hours, with PBMCs isolated through density gradient centrifugation. PBMCs intended for TCR sequencing were cryopreserved in liquid nitrogen and thawed later in a water bath at 37 degrees C. The sorted or isolated CD4+, CD8+ and CD8+ TEMRA cells had a purity of 90% or higher. Overall study results and their limits: The number of individuals in the TCR sequencing and HLA analysis was recognized as being relatively small.

RNA was extracted using the RNeasy kit, and roughly 0.45 to 1 ug of the RNA was reverse transcribed with random hexamers. The immunoSEQ multiplex PCR assay, which covers 54 Vbeta and 13 Jbeta segments, was used to amplify TCR beta CDR3 regions. To correct PCR amplification bias, a synthetic template baseline was used for both primer optimization and computational correction. Per the original workflow: Reads were annotated to V, D and J genes according to IMGT and were analyzed with immunoSEQ Analyzer, with only productive sequences retained. To calculate clonality, Shannon entropy was normalized by log2 of the number of productive unique sequences and then subtracted from one. For each patient and control, public and private clones were evaluated among the 100 most prevalent clones. Clones were defined as Susac-specific if absent from the healthy and MS cohorts, from 1052 published viral clones and from other ImmuneACCESS disease sequences. The raw public reads went through TCRdb reprocessing: fastp at Q25, MiXCR clone calling, in-frame beta chains kept. Rows are combined by CDR3 protein, so each entry shows the most common genes and DNA. None of the V and J calls come from the authors' own analysis; TCRdb made them. This sample gives fewer than 100,000 distinct CDR3 sequences in total; more than 85% of them show up just once. The ten top clones hold 0.5% of the sample.

Sequences were obtained from CD8+ T cells from PBMCs. The source of this sequence is a human donor with multiple sclerosis.

CDR3 reads: CASSDERDRVLYYEQYF. The sequenced DNA is TGTGCCAGCAGTGATGAAAGGGACAGGGTTCTCTACTACGAGCAGTACTTC. The sequence joins TRBV2 to TRBJ2-7; 9 of the junction bases match TRBD1. From the germline V gene, CDR1 is SNHLY and CDR2 is FYNNEI. Relative to germline, V is missing 3 bases and J is missing 3 bases, with 12 bases of the junction outside any gene match. The CDR3 runs 17 residues from the cysteine to the phenylalanine. Only the CDR3 region is kept as DNA, spanning 51 bases read in frame from base 1.